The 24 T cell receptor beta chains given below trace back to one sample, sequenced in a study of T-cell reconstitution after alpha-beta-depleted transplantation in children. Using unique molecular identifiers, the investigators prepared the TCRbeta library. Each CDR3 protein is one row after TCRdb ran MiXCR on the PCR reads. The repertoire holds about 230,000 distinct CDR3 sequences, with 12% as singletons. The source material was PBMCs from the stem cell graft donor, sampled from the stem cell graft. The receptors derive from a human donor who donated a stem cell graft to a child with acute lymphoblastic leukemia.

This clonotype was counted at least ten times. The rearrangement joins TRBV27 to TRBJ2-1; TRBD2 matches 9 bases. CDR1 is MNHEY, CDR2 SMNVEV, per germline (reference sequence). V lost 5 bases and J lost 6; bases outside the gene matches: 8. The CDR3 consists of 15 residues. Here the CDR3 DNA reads TGTGCCAGCAGTCTCTGGACTAGCGCCCCCAATGAGCAGTTCTTC. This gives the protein CASSLWTSAPNEQFF.

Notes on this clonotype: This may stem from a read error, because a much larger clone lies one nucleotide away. This CDR3 reads CAINSGTGQNMQYF. The CDR3 DNA is TGTGCCATAAATTCCGGGACAGGGCAAAACATGCAGTACTTC. This chain joins TRBV6-2 or TRBV6-3 and TRBJ2-4; 9 positions match TRBD1. CDR1 and CDR2 from the germline V gene are MNHEY and SVGEGT. The CDR3 totals 14 residues.

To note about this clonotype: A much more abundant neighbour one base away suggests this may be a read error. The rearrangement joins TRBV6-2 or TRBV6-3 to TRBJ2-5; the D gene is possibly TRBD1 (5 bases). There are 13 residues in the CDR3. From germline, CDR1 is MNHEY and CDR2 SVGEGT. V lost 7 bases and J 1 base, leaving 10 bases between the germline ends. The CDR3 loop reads CASKQTAQETQYF. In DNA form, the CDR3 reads TGTGCCAGCAAACAGACAGCCCAAGAGACCCAGTACTTC.

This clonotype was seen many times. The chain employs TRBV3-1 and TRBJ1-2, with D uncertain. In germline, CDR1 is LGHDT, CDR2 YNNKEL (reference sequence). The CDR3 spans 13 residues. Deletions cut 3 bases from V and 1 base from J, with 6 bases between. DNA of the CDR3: TGTGCCAGCAGCCAGGGTTTTAACTATGGCTACACCTTC. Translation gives CASSQGFNYGYTF.

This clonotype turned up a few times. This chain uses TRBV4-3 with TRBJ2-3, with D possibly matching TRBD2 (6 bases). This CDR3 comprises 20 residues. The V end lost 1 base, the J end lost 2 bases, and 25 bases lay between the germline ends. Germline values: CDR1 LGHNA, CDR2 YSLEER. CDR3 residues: CASSQGPIILGGALTDTQYF. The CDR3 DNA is TGCGCCAGCAGCCAAGGACCTATAATCCTCGGGGGAGCACTCACAGATACGCAGTATTTT.

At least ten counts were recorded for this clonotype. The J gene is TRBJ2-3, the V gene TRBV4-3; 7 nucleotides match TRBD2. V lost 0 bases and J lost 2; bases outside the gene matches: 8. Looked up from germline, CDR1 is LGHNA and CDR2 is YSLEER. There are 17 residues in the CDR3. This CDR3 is CASSQDRASGYTDTQYF. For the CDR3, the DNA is TGCGCCAGCAGCCAAGATAGAGCTAGCGGTTACACAGATACGCAGTATTTT.

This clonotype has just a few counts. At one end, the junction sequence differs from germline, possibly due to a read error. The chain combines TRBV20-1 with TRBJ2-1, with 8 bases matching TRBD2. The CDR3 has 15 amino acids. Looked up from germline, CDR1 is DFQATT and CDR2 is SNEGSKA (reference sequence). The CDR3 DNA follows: TGCTGTGCCCCCGCCCAAGCGGGGGTCTACAATGAGCAGTTCTTC. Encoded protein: CCAPAQAGVYNEQFF.

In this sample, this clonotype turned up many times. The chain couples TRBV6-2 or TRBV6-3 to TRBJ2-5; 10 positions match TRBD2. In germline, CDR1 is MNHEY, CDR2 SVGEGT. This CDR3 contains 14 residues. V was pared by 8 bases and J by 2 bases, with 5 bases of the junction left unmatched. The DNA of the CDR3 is TGTGCCAGCGATAGCGGGAGGATACAAGAGACCCAGTACTTC. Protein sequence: CASDSGRIQETQYF.

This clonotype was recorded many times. The CDR3 reads CASSPGGHVGVGYTF. The CDR3 coding sequence is TGTGCCAGCAGCCCAGGGGGACATGTGGGGGTTGGCTACACCTTC. The rearrangement joins TRBV7-2 to TRBJ1-2; 7 nucleotides line up with TRBD1. CDR1 is SGHTA and CDR2 is FQGNSA in the germline V gene. Trimming removed 5 bases from V and 7 bases from J; junction bases left unmatched: 13. The CDR3 covers 15 residues.

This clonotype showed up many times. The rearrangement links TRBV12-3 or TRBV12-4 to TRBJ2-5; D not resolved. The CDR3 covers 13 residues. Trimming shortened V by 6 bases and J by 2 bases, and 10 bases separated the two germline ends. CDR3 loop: CASSLNSQETQYF. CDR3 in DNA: TGTGCCAGCAGCCTCAACAGTCAAGAGACCCAGTACTTC.

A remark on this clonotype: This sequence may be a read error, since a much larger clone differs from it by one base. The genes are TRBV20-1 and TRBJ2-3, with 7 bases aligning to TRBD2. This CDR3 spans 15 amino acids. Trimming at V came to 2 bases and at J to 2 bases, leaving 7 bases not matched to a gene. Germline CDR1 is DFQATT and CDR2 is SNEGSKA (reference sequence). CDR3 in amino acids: CSARRRGEATDTQYF. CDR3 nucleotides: TGCAGTGCTAGACGTCGGGGGGAAGCCACAGATACGCAGTATTTT.

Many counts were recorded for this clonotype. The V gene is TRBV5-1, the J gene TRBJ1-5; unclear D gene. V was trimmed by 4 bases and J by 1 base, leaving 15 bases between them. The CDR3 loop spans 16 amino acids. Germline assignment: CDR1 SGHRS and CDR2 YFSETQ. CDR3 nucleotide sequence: TGCGCCAGCAGCCCTGGCGGAACGGCAAGCAATCAGCCCCAGCATTTT. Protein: CASSPGGTASNQPQHF.

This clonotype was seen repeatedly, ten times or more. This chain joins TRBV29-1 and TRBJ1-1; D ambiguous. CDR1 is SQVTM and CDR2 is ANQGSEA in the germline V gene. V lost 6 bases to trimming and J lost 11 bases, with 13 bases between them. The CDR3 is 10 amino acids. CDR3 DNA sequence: TGCAGCGTGAACCTAGGGAAGGCTTTCTTT. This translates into CSVNLGKAFF. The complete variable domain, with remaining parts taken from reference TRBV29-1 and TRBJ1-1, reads SAVISQKPSRDICQRGTSLTIQCQVDSQVTMMFWYRQQPGQSLTLIATANQGSEATYESGFVIDKFPISRPNLTFSTLTVSNMSPEDSSIYLCSVNLGKAFFGQGTRLTVV.

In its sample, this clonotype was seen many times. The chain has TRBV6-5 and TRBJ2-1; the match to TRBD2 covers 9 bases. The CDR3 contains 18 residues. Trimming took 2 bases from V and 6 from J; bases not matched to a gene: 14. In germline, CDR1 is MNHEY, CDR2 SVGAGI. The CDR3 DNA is TGTGCCAGCAGTTACGAGGCGGGAGGGCCCTCGAATGGCAATGAGCAGTTCTTC. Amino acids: CASSYEAGGPSNGNEQFF.

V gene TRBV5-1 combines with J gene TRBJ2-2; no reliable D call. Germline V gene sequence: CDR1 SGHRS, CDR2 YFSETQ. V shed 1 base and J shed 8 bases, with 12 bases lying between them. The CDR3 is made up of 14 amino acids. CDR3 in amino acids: CASSLSGLLGELFF. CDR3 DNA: TGCGCCAGCAGCTTGTCCGGGTTATTGGGGGAGCTGTTTTTT. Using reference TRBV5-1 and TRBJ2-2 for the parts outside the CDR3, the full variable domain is KAGVTQTPRYLIKTRGQQVTLSCSPISGHRSVSWYQQTPGQGLQFLFEYFSETQRNKGNFPGRFSGRQFSNSRSEMNVSTLELGDSALYLCASSLSGLLGELFFGEGSRLTVL.

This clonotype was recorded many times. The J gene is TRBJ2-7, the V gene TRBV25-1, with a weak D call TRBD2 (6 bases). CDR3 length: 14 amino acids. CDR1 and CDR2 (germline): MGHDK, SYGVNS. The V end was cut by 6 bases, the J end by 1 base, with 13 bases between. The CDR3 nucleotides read TGTGCCAGCAGCTTGGGACTTCATTCCTACGAGCAGTACTTC. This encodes CASSLGLHSYEQYF.

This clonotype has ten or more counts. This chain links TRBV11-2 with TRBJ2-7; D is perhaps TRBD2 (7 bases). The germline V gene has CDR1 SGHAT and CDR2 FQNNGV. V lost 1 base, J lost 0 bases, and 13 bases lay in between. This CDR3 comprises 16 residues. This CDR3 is CASSLVRGGGSYEQYF. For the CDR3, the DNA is TGTGCCAGCAGCTTAGTCCGGGGAGGGGGCTCCTACGAGCAGTACTTC. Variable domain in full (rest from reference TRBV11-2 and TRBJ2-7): EAGVAQSPRYKIIEKRQSVAFWCNPISGHATLYWYQQILGQGPKLLIQFQNNGVVDDSQLPKDRFSAERLKGVDSTLKIQPAKLEDSAVYLCASSLVRGGGSYEQYFGPGTRLTVT.

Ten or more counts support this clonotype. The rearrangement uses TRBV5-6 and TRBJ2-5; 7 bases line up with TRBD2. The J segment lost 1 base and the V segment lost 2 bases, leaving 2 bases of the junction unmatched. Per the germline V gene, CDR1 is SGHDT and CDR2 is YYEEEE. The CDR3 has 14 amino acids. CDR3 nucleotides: TGTGCCAGCAGCTTTTGGGGGGGCCAAGAGACCCAGTACTTC. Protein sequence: CASSFWGGQETQYF.

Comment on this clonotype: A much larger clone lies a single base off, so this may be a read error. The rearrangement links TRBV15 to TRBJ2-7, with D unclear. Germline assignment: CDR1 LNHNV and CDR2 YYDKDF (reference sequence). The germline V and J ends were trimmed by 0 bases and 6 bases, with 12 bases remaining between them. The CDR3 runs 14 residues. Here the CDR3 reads CATSRDLNNGEQYF. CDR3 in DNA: TGTGCCACCAGCAGAGATCTCAACAACGGCGAGCAGTACTTC.

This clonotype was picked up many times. CDR3 amino acids: CASSLHLVSNQPQHF. The CDR3 DNA sequence: TGTGCCAGCAGCCTGCACCTCGTTAGCAATCAGCCCCAGCATTTT. The V and J genes are TRBV7-2 and TRBJ1-5; D unresolved. This CDR3 is 15 amino acids long. Germline assignment: CDR1 SGHTA and CDR2 FQGNSA. The ends were cut back, 5 bases at V and 0 bases at J, with 11 bases in the middle.

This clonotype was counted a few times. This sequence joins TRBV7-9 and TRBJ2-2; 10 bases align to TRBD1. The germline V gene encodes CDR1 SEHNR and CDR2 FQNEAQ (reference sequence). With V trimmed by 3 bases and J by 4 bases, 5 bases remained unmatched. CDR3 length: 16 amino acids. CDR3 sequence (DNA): TGTGCCAGCAGCTTCCCGGGACAGGGGCGCACCGGGGAGCTGTTTTTT. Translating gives CASSFPGQGRTGELFF.

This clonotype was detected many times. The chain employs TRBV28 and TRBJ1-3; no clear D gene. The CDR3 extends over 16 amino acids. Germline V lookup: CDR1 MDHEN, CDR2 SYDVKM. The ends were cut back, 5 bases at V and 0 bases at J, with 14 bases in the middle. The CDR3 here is CASSRWGANSGNTIYF. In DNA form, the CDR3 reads TGTGCCAGCAGTCGTTGGGGAGCCAACTCTGGAAACACCATATATTTT.

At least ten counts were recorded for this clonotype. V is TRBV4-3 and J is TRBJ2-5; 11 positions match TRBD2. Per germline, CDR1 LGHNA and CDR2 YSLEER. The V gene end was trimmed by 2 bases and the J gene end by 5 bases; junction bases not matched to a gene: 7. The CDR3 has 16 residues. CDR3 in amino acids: CASSQFLTSGVETQYF. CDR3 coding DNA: TGCGCCAGCAGCCAATTCCTGACTAGCGGGGTTGAGACCCAGTACTTC.

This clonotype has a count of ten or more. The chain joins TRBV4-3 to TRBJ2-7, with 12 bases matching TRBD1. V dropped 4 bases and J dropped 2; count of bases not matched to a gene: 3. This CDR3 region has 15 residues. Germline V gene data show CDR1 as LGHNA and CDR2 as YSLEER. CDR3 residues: CASSRDRGPTYEQYF. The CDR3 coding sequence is TGCGCCAGCAGCCGGGACAGGGGGCCGACCTACGAGCAGTACTTC.